These 5 T cell receptor beta chains share one sample of origin, sequenced in a study of blood T cell repertoires in COVID-19 (dated by TCRdb to about 2020). The library was prepared using the immunoSEQ multiplex PCR assay. Imported from immuneACCESS, the table was reduced by TCRdb to in-frame sequences with V and J called. These copies leave out some clones; in studies compared against another copy, an unresolved V gene accounts for under half, and the cause of the remainder is not known. The sample yields 100,000 or so clones; roughly 80% were counted once. Roughly 14% of the sample is held by the ten biggest clonotypes. Source material: peripheral blood. The receptors here all came from a woman older than 75 with acute or convalescent COVID-19.

The CDR3 DNA is TGTGCCAGCAGCTTAGAGTCGGGAGCCCGCCCTTACGAGCAGTACTTC. Amino acids: CASSLESGARPYEQYF. The gene calls are TRBV7-9 and TRBJ2-7; TRBD2 is a possible D gene (6 bases). The CDR3 is 16 amino acids. Germline CDR1 reads SEHNR; CDR2 reads FQNEAQ (reference sequence). Trimming stripped 1 base from V and 4 bases from J, with 17 bases between.

The chain links TRBV19 to TRBJ2-5; no firm D call. The germline gives CDR1 LNHDA, CDR2 SQIVND (reference sequence). The CDR3 has 13 amino acids. V lost 2 bases and J lost 2, with 6 bases in between. Here the CDR3 DNA reads TGTGCCAGTAGTATACTCGTACAAGAGACCCAGTACTTC. The encoded protein is CASSILVQETQYF.

The chain employs TRBV27 and TRBJ2-3; TRBD2 agrees at 10 bases. This CDR3 contains 17 residues. The germline V gene has CDR1 MNHEY and CDR2 SMNVEV (reference sequence). The V segment lost 0 bases and the J segment 5 bases; nucleotides outside the gene matches: 8. The CDR3 bases are TGTGCCAGCAGTTTATCTCTAGCGGGAGTTGGAGGAGATACGCAGTATTTT. Its protein product is CASSLSLAGVGGDTQYF.

The J gene is TRBJ2-2, the V gene TRBV19; the match to TRBD2 covers 11 bases. Trimming removed 7 bases from V and 4 bases from J; junction bases left unmatched: 5. Germline V gene sequence: CDR1 LNHDA, CDR2 SQIVND (reference sequence). The CDR3 has 15 amino acids. The CDR3, as DNA: TGTGCCAGTACCCTAGCGGGAGGTGGCACCGGGGAGCTGTTTTTT. Residues: CASTLAGGGTGELFF.

The chain is built from TRBV29-1 and TRBJ2-3; TRBD2 matches at 14 bases. The V segment lost 5 bases and the J segment 6 bases; nucleotides outside the gene matches: 10. The CDR3 totals 16 residues. Germline V CDR1 and CDR2: SQVTM, ANQGSEA. CDR3 DNA sequence: TGCAGCGTTCGAGGGGGACTAGCGGGAGCATTGGATACGCAGTATTTT. As protein: CSVRGGLAGALDTQYF.